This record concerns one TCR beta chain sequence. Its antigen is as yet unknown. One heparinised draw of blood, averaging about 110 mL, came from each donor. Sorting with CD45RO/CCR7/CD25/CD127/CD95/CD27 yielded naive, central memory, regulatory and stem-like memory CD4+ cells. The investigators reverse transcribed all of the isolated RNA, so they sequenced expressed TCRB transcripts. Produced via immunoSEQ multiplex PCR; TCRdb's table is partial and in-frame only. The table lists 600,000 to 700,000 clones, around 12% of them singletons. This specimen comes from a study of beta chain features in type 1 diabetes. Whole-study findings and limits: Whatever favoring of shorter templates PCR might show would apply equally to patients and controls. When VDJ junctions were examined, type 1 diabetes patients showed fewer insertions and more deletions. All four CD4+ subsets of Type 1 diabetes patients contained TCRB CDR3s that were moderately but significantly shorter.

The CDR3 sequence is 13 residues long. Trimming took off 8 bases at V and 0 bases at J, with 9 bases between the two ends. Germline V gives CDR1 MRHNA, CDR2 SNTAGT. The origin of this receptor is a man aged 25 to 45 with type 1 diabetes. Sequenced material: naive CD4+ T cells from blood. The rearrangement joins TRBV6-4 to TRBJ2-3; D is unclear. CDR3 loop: CASATSSTDTQYF. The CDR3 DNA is TGTGCCAGCGCAACTTCTAGCACAGATACGCAGTATTTT.